This is a list of T cell receptor beta chains from one sample in a study of OX40 agonist ivuxolimab in advanced cancers. Sequencing used immunoSEQ multiplex PCR; TCRdb keeps in-frame clones, though not all of them. The table includes tens of thousands of clones, under 90% detected once. The source material was CD4+ or CD8+ T cells sorted from blood, sampled in a trial of the OX40 agonist ivuxolimab. The receptors come from an adult with an advanced solid tumor such as melanoma, head and neck, liver or kidney cancer. Each CDR3 is given with its conserved first and last residue.

v_call cdr3_aa
TRBV5-4 CASSREETSTDTQYF
TRBV5-1 CASRSTRGTEAFF
TRBV4-3 CASSQGWGGAAYGYTF
TRBV10-3 CAISDTMRPYNEQFF
TRBV5-1 CASSSQGDPGNTIYF
TRBV19 CASSIEQGNTGELFF
TRBV5-1 CASKGQVNTGELFF
TRBV28 CASTAGGLSQPQHF
TRBV6-1 CASSEIGRETQYF
TRBV9 CASSLWDRDDTQYF
TRBV4-1 CASSQDVDLLYEQYF
TRBV28 CASSSPGGDQPQHF
TRBV19 CASRESSGNTIYF
TRBV5-4 CASSSRVRGFSYEQYF
TRBV29-1 CSVEDHGYTF
TRBV6-6 CASSYGGQGTRQYF
TRBV7-2 CASSPNRAQTQYF
TRBV27 CATRGQEENGYTF
TRBV5-3 CARTFHEPRRETQYF
TRBV7-9 CASSLTGGPQHF
TRBV4-1 CASSHGGLKGSSIFGYTF
TRBV30 CAWSGTSGAFF
TRBV6-1 CASSEDGPRGRYGYTF
TRBV11-2 CASGVHYNSPLHF
TRBV6-1 CASMGDNTDTQYF
TRBV6-6 CASSSPGLGRNEQFF
TRBV19 CASSIEAGLNTEAFF
TRBV2 CASSEGLRETQYF
TRBV18 CASSPYMDRGNTGELFF
TRBV6-1 CASSEGDGTKGAFF
TRBV5-1 CASRDRVGANYGYTF
TRBV25-1 CASSDPQLDTEAFF